This T cell receptor (beta chain) was captured by sequencing in a study of Ad26.COV2.S vaccination and SARS-CoV-2 variants. Study summary: Enrolled in COV1001, the donor was in the Ad26.COV2.S trial arm, which received the vaccine. Administration of Ad26.COV2.S was intramuscular, either once or twice 56 days apart.

Documented treatment: around 19 received Ad26.COV2.S at low or high dose, single or two shots; 5 received placebo; per-sample allocation not given. Specimen acquisition occurred on day 63 following the initial vaccine or placebo injection. Germline values: CDR1 LNHDA, CDR2 SQIVND (reference sequence). V lost 4 bases, J lost 8 bases, and 21 bases lay in between. This CDR3 contains 16 residues. Assay: immunoSEQ multiplex PCR; the TCRdb copy retains only in-frame clones and omits some. This sample carries some 480,000 clones, around 90% of them seen once, and the ten largest clones take around 13%. This rearrangement joins TRBV19 to TRBJ2-1, with D perhaps TRBD2 (7 bases). The material was peripheral blood, obtained in a trial of Ad26.COV2.S vaccine versus placebo. This sequence originates from a person between 18 and 59 years old who received the Ad26.COV2.S COVID-19 vaccine or a placebo. CDR3 amino acids: CASSRRGTTLTYEQFF. CDR3 in DNA: TGTGCCAGTAGTAGAAGGGGGACTACCCTCACATATGAGCAGTTCTTC.